Here is one T cell receptor (beta chain) with its context. No antigen is known for it. Each donor was healthy, and each was a bone marrow donor. There were likely unrecorded immune exposures, though donors were nominally healthy when sampled. The data are from a study of cytomegalovirus exposure and HLA in healthy donors. Notes on the study in general: HLA alleles were associated with some 16,000 TCR beta sequences in a later analysis at 0.05 false discovery rate.

Per germline, CDR1 SGHVS and CDR2 FQNEAQ. V was clipped by 3 bases and J by 0 bases, with 10 bases between them. The CDR3 runs to 15 residues. 13 Jbeta primers and 60 Vbeta primers were used for the PCR. Methods used by the authors: In a later analysis, some 10 million of approximately 86 million unique beta chains occurred in at least two donors. The table came from immunoSEQ multiplex PCR; TCRdb's copy has only in-frame clones and leaves some out. V and J calls and clone size are those listed in that table; D and trimming were worked out from the DNA. The sample lists fewer than 200,000 clones; 75% to 90% were seen once.

The origin of this receptor is a human donor in good health. The V call is TRBV7-8, the J call TRBJ2-3; D perhaps matches TRBD1 (5 bases). The sequenced sample consisted of PBMCs. The CDR3 sequence: CASSFRGRSTDTQYF. The CDR3 DNA reads TGTGCCAGCAGCTTTAGGGGCAGAAGCACAGATACGCAGTATTTT.